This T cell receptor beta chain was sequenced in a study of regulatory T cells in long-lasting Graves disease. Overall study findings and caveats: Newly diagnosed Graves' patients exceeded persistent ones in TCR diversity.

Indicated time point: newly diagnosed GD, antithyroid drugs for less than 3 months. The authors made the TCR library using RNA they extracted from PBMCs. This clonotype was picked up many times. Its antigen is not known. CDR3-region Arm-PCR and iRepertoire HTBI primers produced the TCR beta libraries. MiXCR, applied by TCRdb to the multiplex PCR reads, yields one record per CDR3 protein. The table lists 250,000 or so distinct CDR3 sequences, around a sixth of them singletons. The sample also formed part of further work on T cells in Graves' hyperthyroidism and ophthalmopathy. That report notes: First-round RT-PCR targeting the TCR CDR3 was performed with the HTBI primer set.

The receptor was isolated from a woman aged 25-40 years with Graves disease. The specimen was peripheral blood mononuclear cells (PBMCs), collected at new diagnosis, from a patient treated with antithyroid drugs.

The CDR3 DNA reads as TGTGCCAGCAAAGGGGGAGGGCTAGCGGGGGGGCGCTCCTACAATGAGCAGTTCTTC. Amino acid sequence: CASKGGGLAGGRSYNEQFF. The chain couples TRBV25-1 to TRBJ2-1, with 12 bases lining up with TRBD2. The germline gives CDR1 MGHDK, CDR2 SYGVNS. After removal of 7 bases from V and 0 bases from J, the junction contained 13 bases not matched to a gene. CDR3 length: 19 amino acids.